These T cell receptor beta chains were read from a single sample in a study of molecular identifiers for immune sequencing clone quantification. TCRdb used MiXCR to reprocess the PCR reads, holding one entry per CDR3 protein. This sample yields around 89,000 distinct CDR3 sequences, of which roughly 19% are seen a single time; about 0.85% belongs to the top ten. The sample was naive CD8+ T cells from blood, with Jurkat cell RNA spiked in. Source of these receptors: a human donor in good health. Some libraries in this study had Jurkat cell RNA spiked in. The CDR3 runs from the conserved cysteine through the conserved F or W. The D gene is left open where the match is weak. Size is stated for part of the rows, as once, few or many counts, or as a class when the clone is expanded.

V gene	J gene	D gene	clone size	CDR3 protein	CDR3 DNA
TRBV10-3	TRBJ2-3	TRBD2	many	CAISDPSGASGTYTDTQYF	TGTGCCATCAGTGACCCCAGCGGGGCTAGCGGGACTTACACAGATACGCAGTATTTT
TRBV6-2/TRBV6-3	TRBJ2-7	-	many	CASSWRAEQYF	TGTGCCAGCAGTTGGAGGGCCGAGCAGTACTTC
TRBV6-1	TRBJ1-2	-	many	CASSEDGPGGNYGYTF	TGTGCCAGCAGTGAAGACGGGCCTGGGGGTAACTATGGCTACACCTTC
TRBV23-1	TRBJ2-3	-	many	CASSQCRGRVTDTQYF	TGCGCCAGCAGTCAATGTCGTGGCAGGGTCACAGATACGCAGTATTTT
TRBV28	TRBJ1-2	-	-	CASSSRGIQGYTF	TGTGCCAGCAGTTCTAGGGGGATACAAGGCTACACCTTC
TRBV7-9	TRBJ1-5	-	many	CASSPDISNQPQHF	TGTGCCAGCAGCCCAGACATTAGCAATCAGCCCCAGCATTTT
TRBV20-1	TRBJ2-6	TRBD1	few	CSAREKGQFLSGANVLTF	TGCAGTGCTAGAGAGAAGGGACAGTTCCTCTCTGGGGCCAACGTCCTGACTTTC
TRBV6-1	TRBJ1-5	-	many	CASSEVYWDAQPQHF	TGTGCCAGCAGTGAAGTCTACTGGGACGCTCAGCCCCAGCATTTT
TRBV10-3	TRBJ2-3	-	-	CAIGERGDTSTDTQYF	TGTGCCATCGGTGAGCGCGGGGACACTAGCACAGATACGCAGTATTTT
TRBV13	TRBJ2-7	TRBD1	many	CASSPGGQGGYEQYF	TGTGCCAGCAGCCCCGGAGGACAGGGGGGTTACGAGCAGTACTTC
TRBV3-1	TRBJ2-5	TRBD2	many	CASSPELAEETQYF	TGTGCCAGCAGCCCGGAACTAGCGGAAGAGACCCAGTACTTC
TRBV29-1	TRBJ2-3	TRBD1	-	CSTGFRDSGTDTQYF	TGCAGCACTGGCTTCCGGGACAGTGGCACAGATACGCAGTATTTT
TRBV7-9	TRBJ2-3	-	many	CASSLLVDTQYF	TGTGCCAGCAGTCTTCTGGTTGATACGCAGTATTTT
TRBV19	TRBJ1-1	TRBD1	many	CASSILGQGDTEAFF	TGTGCCAGTAGTATCTTAGGACAGGGAGACACTGAAGCTTTCTTT
TRBV7-9	TRBJ2-3	TRBD2	many	CASSFTTSGGTDTQYF	TGTGCCAGCAGCTTCACGACTAGCGGGGGTACAGATACGCAGTATTTT
TRBV4-3	TRBJ2-5	TRBD1	-	CASSQGVGTGAETQYF	TGCGCCAGCAGCCAAGGGGTAGGGACAGGGGCCGAGACCCAGTACTTC
TRBV13	TRBJ1-4	TRBD1	many	CASSLLIDRDEKLFF	TGTGCCAGCAGCCTCCTAATAGACAGGGACGAAAAACTGTTTTTT
TRBV10-3	TRBJ2-5	TRBD1	many	CAISTTGGETQYF	TGTGCCATCAGTACGACAGGGGGAGAGACCCAGTACTTC
TRBV5-4	TRBJ1-2	-	-	CASSLENGGYTF	TGTGCCAGCAGCTTGGAGAACGGCGGCTACACCTTC
TRBV6-6	TRBJ2-7	-	few	CASSCVEEQYF	TGTGCCAGCAGTTGCGTAGAGGAGCAGTACTTC
TRBV5-4	TRBJ2-7	-	many	CASSLGRAEQYF	TGTGCCAGCAGCTTGGGCCGCGCCGAGCAGTACTTC
TRBV13	TRBJ1-1	-	few	CAGSSVSSSASTEAFF	TGTGCCGGCAGCTCCGTCTCGAGTAGTGCCAGCACTGAAGCTTTCTTT
TRBV28	TRBJ2-3	-	many	CASSRTSTDTQYF	TGTGCCAGCAGTAGGACTAGCACAGATACGCAGTATTTT
TRBV6-5	TRBJ2-7	-	many	CASSWADEQYF	TGTGCCAGCAGCTGGGCGGACGAGCAGTACTTC
TRBV27	TRBJ2-3	-	many	CASSLSTIQDTQYF	TGTGCCAGCAGTTTATCAACTATCCAAGATACGCAGTATTTT
TRBV5-6	TRBJ1-1	-	many	CASSSRGARTEAFF	TGTGCCAGCAGCTCGCGGGGGGCAAGGACTGAAGCTTTCTTT
TRBV3-1	TRBJ1-6	-	many	CASSQDRWISPLHF	TGTGCCAGCAGCCAAGATAGGTGGATTTCACCCCTCCACTTT
TRBV29-1	TRBJ2-7	TRBD1	many	CSVEAGQNYEQYF	TGCAGCGTTGAAGCGGGACAGAACTACGAGCAGTACTTC
TRBV19	TRBJ2-7	-	many	CASSGNLYEQYF	TGTGCCAGTAGTGGAAACCTCTACGAGCAGTACTTC
TRBV5-4	TRBJ2-7	TRBD1	many	CASSPGTGGLPYEQYF	TGTGCCAGCAGCCCGGGGACAGGGGGGCTTCCCTACGAGCAGTACTTC
TRBV10-3	TRBJ1-1	TRBD1	many	CAISESTGQGKNTEAFF	TGTGCCATCAGTGAGTCGACGGGACAGGGCAAGAACACTGAAGCTTTCTTT
TRBV12-3/TRBV12-4	TRBJ2-2	-	few	CASSPGTAASDTGGLFF	TGTGCCAGCAGCCCCGGGACAGCAGCATCGGACACCGGGGGGCTGTTTTTT
TRBV4-1	TRBJ2-1	-	many	CASSPDMAFYNEQFF	TGCGCCAGCAGCCCCGACATGGCCTTTTACAATGAGCAGTTCTTC
TRBV6-2/TRBV6-3	TRBJ2-4	-	many	CASSYPPIGGPDIQYF	TGTGCCAGCAGTTACCCCCCAATAGGGGGGCCCGACATTCAGTACTTC